The 24 T cell receptor beta chains given below trace back to one sample, sequenced in a study of response to subunit inactivated influenza vaccine. From the RT-PCR reads, TCRdb called clonotypes with MiXCR, one entry per CDR3 protein. This sample has under 800,000 distinct CDR3 sequences, with roughly 14% found just once. The sample here was PBMCs from blood, taken roughly 15 days before vaccination. Receptors originate from a man aged 45-65 years who received an inactivated influenza vaccine.

This clonotype turned up a few times. The rearrangement uses TRBV18 and TRBJ1-6; tentative D call: TRBD1 (6 bases). Germline CDR1 and CDR2: KGHSH and LQKENI. CDR3 length: 20 amino acids. The V and J ends lost 4 bases and 7 bases respectively, with 29 bases between them. CDR3 bases: TGTGCCAGCTCACGCCGTGCTTCGGGGGCCTCTGGCGATAACAATTCACCCCTCCACTTT. This encodes CASSRRASGASGDNNSPLHF.

This clonotype was observed a few times. This chain links TRBV7-2 with TRBJ2-1; 7 nucleotides align to TRBD2. J gave up 10 bases and V 5 bases, and 8 bases lay outside the gene matches. Germline assignment: CDR1 SGHTA and CDR2 FQGNSA. The CDR3 is 13 amino acids. DNA of the CDR3: TGTGCCAGCAGCCCCGGGAGGCAGGCCGAGCAGTTCTTC. This gives the protein CASSPGRQAEQFF.

This chain joins TRBV20-1 and TRBJ2-3; D unresolved. The CDR3 contains 13 residues. Germline V gives CDR1 DFQATT, CDR2 SNEGSKA (reference sequence). V lost 5 bases, J lost 6 bases, and 15 bases lay in between. Written as DNA, the CDR3 is TGCAGTGCTCGGGCCCCGCAGTCGGATACGCAGTATTTT. This translates into CSARAPQSDTQYF.

This rearrangement joins TRBV29-1 to TRBJ2-1; a weak D match, TRBD1 (6 bases). Trimming left V 4 bases short and J 6 bases short, with 7 bases between. This CDR3 spans 11 amino acids. CDR1 and CDR2 (germline): SQVTM, ANQGSEA. The CDR3 region has the DNA TGCAGCGTTGGGACAGTCAATGAGCAGTTCTTC. Translating it yields CSVGTVNEQFF.

V usage is TRBV7-2 and J usage is TRBJ2-7, with D uncertain. Trimming left V 2 bases short and J 6 bases short, with 17 bases between. Germline V CDR1 and CDR2: SGHTA, FQGNSA. The CDR3 has 15 residues. CDR3 amino acids: CASSLSHFGRSEQYF. CDR3 DNA: TGTGCCAGCAGCTTATCGCATTTCGGCCGGAGCGAGCAGTACTTC.

This clonotype was counted between two and nine times. The rearrangement links TRBV11-2 to TRBJ2-4; tentatively, D is TRBD1 or TRBD2 (5 bases each). The V gene lost 1 base and the J gene lost 7 bases, with 11 bases spanning the gap. This CDR3 contains 14 residues. Germline CDR1 and CDR2: SGHAT and FQNNGV. CDR3 DNA sequence: TGTGCCAGCAGCTTAGGGGCATGGGGGAACATTCAGTACTTC. Amino acids: CASSLGAWGNIQYF.

The V call is TRBV28, the J call TRBJ1-6; D perhaps matches TRBD1 (6 bases). Trimming took 8 bases from V and 6 from J, leaving 11 bases between them. Germline V gene sequence: CDR1 MDHEN, CDR2 SYDVKM. The CDR3 sequence is 13 residues long. Written as DNA, the CDR3 is TGTGCCAGCGATTTACAGGGTAATTCACCCCTCCACTTT. This translates into CASDLQGNSPLHF. Drawing the rest from reference TRBV28 and TRBJ1-6, the complete variable domain is DVKVTQSSRYLVKRTGEKVFLECVQDMDHENMFWYRQDPGLGLRLIYFSYDVKMKEKGDIPEGYSVSREKKERFSLILESASTNQTSMYLCASDLQGNSPLHFGNGTRLTVT.

The chain combines TRBV3-1 with TRBJ2-7; TRBD2 might be the D (6 bases). Trimming cost V 4 bases and J 5 bases, with 12 bases left between them. Germline assignment: CDR1 LGHDT and CDR2 YNNKEL (reference sequence). There are 13 residues in the CDR3. CDR3 sequence (DNA): TGTGCCAGCAGCCCGGCGGGACCCGACGAGCAGTACTTC. It codes for CASSPAGPDEQYF.

The sample holds many counts of this clonotype. The genes are TRBV28 and TRBJ2-5, with D unclear. The V end was cut by 3 bases, the J end by 3 bases, with 14 bases between. Germline CDR1 MDHEN, CDR2 SYDVKM. The CDR3 is 15 residues long. The CDR3 reads CASSFGKRLEETQYF. CDR3 DNA sequence: TGTGCCAGCAGTTTTGGAAAGAGACTTGAAGAGACCCAGTACTTC.

This clonotype was seen a handful of times. The V and J genes are TRBV20-1 and TRBJ2-6; D not resolved. The CDR3 is 14 residues long. With 4 bases removed from V and 2 bases from J, the gap between germline ends came to 9 bases. The germline gives CDR1 DFQATT, CDR2 SNEGSKA (reference sequence). The CDR3 DNA reads as TGCAGTGCTATTGATCGGGCTGGGGCCAACGTCCTGACTTTC. Translating gives CSAIDRAGANVLTF.

This clonotype was found many times. The chain links TRBV7-9 to TRBJ2-2; a weak D match, TRBD2 (5 bases). The V end lost 5 bases, the J end lost 0 bases, and 16 bases lay between the germline ends. Germline V gives CDR1 SEHNR, CDR2 FQNEAQ (reference sequence). The CDR3 loop spans 17 amino acids. The DNA of the CDR3 is TGTGCCAGCAGCACCCTCCCCCGGAGGACGAACACCGGGGAGCTGTTTTTT. Translation gives CASSTLPRRTNTGELFF. Full variable domain (remainder filled in from reference TRBV7-9 and TRBJ2-2): DTGVSQNPRHKITKRGQNVTFRCDPISEHNRLYWYRQTLGQGPEFLTYFQNEAQLEKSRLLSDRFSAERPKGSFSTLEIQRTEQGDSAMYLCASSTLPRRTNTGELFFGEGSRLTVL.

The genes are TRBV1 and TRBJ2-3; the table calls TRBD2, which could not be checked here. TRBV1 is noted as a pseudogene. This CDR3 contains 21 residues. In DNA form, the CDR3 reads TGCACCAGCAGCCAAGAAAGTCCTAGCGGGAGGGCCAGGATTAGGACAGATACGCAGTATTTT. This encodes CTSSQESPSGRARIRTDTQYF.

This clonotype turned up a few times. The J gene is TRBJ2-7, the V gene TRBV4-3; no clear D gene. Germline V lookup: CDR1 LGHNA, CDR2 YSLEER. The ends were cut back, 1 base at V and 2 bases at J, with 12 bases in the middle. CDR3 size: 15 residues. The CDR3 DNA follows: TGCGCCAGCAGCCAAGGGGCCCCGTCGGCCTACGAGCAGTACTTC. This sequence encodes CASSQGAPSAYEQYF.

This chain connects TRBV7-8 to TRBJ2-7; 13 bases are shared with TRBD2. V shed 4 bases and J 1 base; nucleotides not matched to a gene: 10. Per germline, CDR1 SGHVS and CDR2 FQNEAQ. The CDR3 length is 18 residues. In DNA form, the CDR3 reads TGTGCCAGCAGCTCACCGGGACTAGCGGGGCTTCCGTCCTACGAGCAGTACTTC. Protein sequence: CASSSPGLAGLPSYEQYF. The full variable domain, completed using reference TRBV7-8 and TRBJ2-7, is GAGVSQSPRYKVAKRGQDVALRCDPISGHVSLFWYQQALGQGPEFLTYFQNEAQLDKSGLPSDRFFAERPEGSVSTLKIQRTQQEDSAVYLCASSSPGLAGLPSYEQYFGPGTRLTVT.

This clonotype was counted a few times. The genes are TRBV3-1 and TRBJ2-7; possible D gene TRBD2, 6 bases. Germline values: CDR1 LGHDT, CDR2 YNNKEL (reference sequence). V was cut by 5 bases and J by 3 bases, with 23 bases left in between. The CDR3 length is 17 residues. The CDR3 is CASSTGPWKLDYYEQYF. For the CDR3, the DNA is TGTGCCAGCAGCACAGGACCATGGAAGCTGGACTACTACGAGCAGTACTTC.

The sample holds a few counts of this clonotype. V usage is TRBV7-2 and J usage is TRBJ2-7; 8 bases fit TRBD1. CDR1 is SGHTA and CDR2 is FQGNSA in the germline V gene. The CDR3 has 15 residues. V lost 1 base to trimming and J lost 7 bases; unmatched junction nucleotides: 9. The CDR3 loop is CASSLEGRGLWEQYF. The CDR3 DNA reads TGTGCCAGCAGCTTAGAGGGCAGGGGGCTTTGGGAGCAGTACTTC.

This clonotype was found a few times. The J gene is TRBJ1-1, the V gene TRBV29-1; D may be TRBD1 (6 bases). The CDR3 length is 14 residues. Germline CDR1 is SQVTM and CDR2 is ANQGSEA. V was pared by 1 base and J by 3 bases, with 12 bases between. The CDR3 DNA is TGCAGCGTTGAAGTCAGGGGCACTTACACTGAAGCTTTCTTT. Its protein is CSVEVRGTYTEAFF.

J is TRBJ2-4 and V is TRBV30, with D perhaps TRBD2 (6 bases). This CDR3 contains 14 residues. The V gene lost 5 bases and the J gene lost 0 bases, with 11 bases spanning the gap. Germline values: CDR1 GTSNPN, CDR2 SVGIG (reference sequence). CDR3 in amino acids: CAWGPGVAKNIQYF. The CDR3 bases are TGTGCCTGGGGGCCGGGAGTAGCCAAAAACATTCAGTACTTC.

The genes are TRBV5-1 and TRBJ2-7; the D gene is possibly TRBD2 (6 bases). CDR3 length equals 15 residues. In germline, CDR1 is SGHRS, CDR2 YFSETQ. V shed 4 bases and J shed 0 bases, with 14 bases lying between them. The CDR3 DNA reads as TGCGCCAGCAGCGAACTAGCTGATAGCTCCTACGAGCAGTACTTC. Amino acid sequence: CASSELADSSYEQYF.

The V gene is TRBV5-5, the J gene TRBJ2-7; TRBD1 matches at 8 bases. Germline assignment: CDR1 SGHKS and CDR2 YYEKEE (reference sequence). The CDR3 contains 15 residues. Unmatched junction bases numbered 8, after V lost 4 bases and J lost 2 bases. The CDR3 sequence is CASSNRQGKTYEQYF. The CDR3 DNA follows: TGTGCCAGCAGCAACCGACAGGGGAAGACCTACGAGCAGTACTTC.

The chain has TRBV4-2 and TRBJ2-7, with no clear D. CDR1 is LGHNA, CDR2 YNFKEQ, per germline. V was cut by 4 bases and J by 7 bases, with 8 bases left in between. There are 11 residues in the CDR3. CDR3 nucleotide sequence: TGTGCCAGCAGCCCGCCTGTAGAGCAGTACTTC. Its translation: CASSPPVEQYF.

The sample holds many counts of this clonotype. The chain combines TRBV28 with TRBJ2-3; D is unclear. The CDR3 has 14 residues. CDR1 is MDHEN and CDR2 is SYDVKM in the germline V gene. The V end was cut by 3 bases, the J end by 6 bases, with 13 bases between. The CDR3 reads CASSFIGKYDTQYF. For the CDR3, the DNA is TGTGCCAGCAGTTTCATAGGGAAGTATGATACGCAGTATTTT.

The chain links TRBV2 to TRBJ2-1; 10 nucleotides align to TRBD1. Germline V lookup: CDR1 SNHLY, CDR2 FYNNEI. CDR3 length: 17 residues. The V gene end was trimmed by 11 bases and the J gene end by 1 base; junction bases not matched to a gene: 14. CDR3 in amino acids: CARSKSGDRGSYNEQFF. The CDR3 DNA reads as TGTGCCCGATCGAAAAGCGGGGACAGGGGATCCTACAATGAGCAGTTCTTC. Variable domain in full (rest from reference TRBV2 and TRBJ2-1): EPEVTQTPSHQVTQMGQEVILRCVPISNHLYFYWYRQILGQKVEFLVSFYNNEISEKSEIFDDQFSVERPDGSNFTLKIRSTKLEDSAMYFCARSKSGDRGSYNEQFFGPGTRLTVL.

Details on this clonotype: At one end the junction does not follow the germline gene, possibly because of a read error. The chain joins TRBV7-7 to TRBJ2-7, with a weak D call TRBD2 (6 bases). This CDR3 has 14 residues. Germline CDR1 reads SSHAT; CDR2 reads FNYEAQ (reference sequence). The CDR3 sequence is CASSLADDSYEQYF. The CDR3 nucleotides read TGTGCTAGCAGCTTAGCGGACGACTCCTACGAGCAGTACTTC.